This T cell receptor (beta chain) came from a study of lung T cells in sarcoidosis with Löfgren's syndrome. TCRdb recomputed calls from the reads with MiXCR, one row per CDR3 protein. The top ten hold roughly 4% of the sample, which has 15,000 to 20,000 distinct CDR3 sequences, about 20% seen once. With 7 bases removed from V and 5 bases from J, the gap between germline ends came to 16 bases. The CDR3 contains 14 residues. Germline V gene data show CDR1 as MNHEY and CDR2 as SMNVEV (reference sequence). Sample share makes this clonotype medium-sized. The origin of this receptor is a human donor with sarcoidosis (Löfgren's syndrome or another form), or a control subject (not recorded which). The V call is TRBV27, the J call TRBJ2-3; no definite D call. Sequences were obtained from CD4+ T cells from PBMCs. The CDR3 loop is CASTQLDARDTQYF. In DNA form, the CDR3 reads TGTGCCAGCACCCAACTTGATGCGAGAGATACGCAGTATTTT.